This T cell receptor (beta chain) was found in a study of T cells after yellow fever vaccination. Study-level points and caveats: Booster sampling recovered most clones from primary vaccination (96% CD4, approximately 88% CD8).

TCRdb fed the 5' RACE reads into MiXCR, producing one record per CDR3 protein. The table records 100,000 to 150,000 distinct CDR3 sequences, more than 7.5% of them present only once. About this clonotype: Antigen specificity is unknown.

Germline V lookup: CDR1 LGHNA, CDR2 YNFKEQ. Trimming removed 0 bases from V and 6 bases from J; junction bases left unmatched: 10. This CDR3 contains 17 residues. Sequenced material: CD8+ T cells sorted from PBMCs, taken on the day of the yellow fever booster vaccination. This clonotype originated in a man aged 18 to 29 who received the YFV17D yellow fever vaccine. The chain carries TRBV4-2 and TRBJ2-1; 8 bases are a match to TRBD1. This chain's CDR3 is CASSQDLSDRASNEQFF. The CDR3 DNA reads as TGTGCCAGCAGCCAAGATTTGTCGGACAGGGCCTCCAATGAGCAGTTCTTC.